What follows are 2 T cell receptor beta chains derived from one specimen sequenced in a study of T cell responses to AZD1222 COVID-19 vaccine. Libraries were prepared by immunoSEQ multiplex PCR; TCRdb keeps only in-frame clonotypes and omits some of them. This repertoire shows 25,000 to 35,000 clones, 78% found once; its top ten account for 4.5% to 7%. The sample in question was peripheral blood, obtained on day 0 of AZD1222 vaccination. The source is an adult in good health.

This clone was recorded only once. In nucleotides, the CDR3 is TGTGCCAGCAGAAAGGGGGAAACTGAAGCTTTCTTT. Amino acids: CASRKGETEAFF. V and J are TRBV6-5 and TRBJ1-1; D perhaps matches TRBD1 (6 bases). The CDR3 totals 12 residues. Trimming stripped 6 bases from V and 5 bases from J, with 10 bases between. CDR1 is MNHEY, CDR2 SVGAGI, per germline.

The V and J genes are TRBV12-3 or TRBV12-4 and TRBJ1-3; D is possibly TRBD1 (5 bases). V was cut by 6 bases and J by 1 base, with 7 bases left in between. The CDR3 extends over 13 amino acids. CDR3: CASSRQSGNTIYF. In DNA, the CDR3 is TGTGCCAGCAGCAGACAGTCTGGAAACACCATATATTTT.